This T cell receptor (beta chain) stems from a study of post-analysis software for immune sequencing data. Germline loops: CDR1 SGHRS, CDR2 YFSETQ. Trimming shortened V by 0 bases and J by 8 bases, and 9 bases separated the two germline ends. The CDR3 runs to 13 residues. Whole-study findings and limits: Five or six TRBV segments (TRBV5-6, TRBV5-1 and TRBV20-1 among them) occurred more frequently in patients than in controls.

Note on this clonotype: Its antigen is not identified.

Sequencing libraries made from TCR beta cDNA carried unique molecular identifiers. Each CDR3 protein gets one entry after TCRdb re-called the PCR reads with MiXCR. The sample carries hundreds of thousands of distinct CDR3 sequences, 30% to 40% recorded once. This receptor was taken from a girl aged 2 to 10 with multiple sclerosis. This rearrangement joins TRBV5-1 to TRBJ2-1; D call uncertain. The sample taken for sequencing was blood. The CDR3 bases are TGCGCCAGCAGCTTGGGGGATTGGGATGAGCAGTTCTTC. It is translated as CASSLGDWDEQFF.